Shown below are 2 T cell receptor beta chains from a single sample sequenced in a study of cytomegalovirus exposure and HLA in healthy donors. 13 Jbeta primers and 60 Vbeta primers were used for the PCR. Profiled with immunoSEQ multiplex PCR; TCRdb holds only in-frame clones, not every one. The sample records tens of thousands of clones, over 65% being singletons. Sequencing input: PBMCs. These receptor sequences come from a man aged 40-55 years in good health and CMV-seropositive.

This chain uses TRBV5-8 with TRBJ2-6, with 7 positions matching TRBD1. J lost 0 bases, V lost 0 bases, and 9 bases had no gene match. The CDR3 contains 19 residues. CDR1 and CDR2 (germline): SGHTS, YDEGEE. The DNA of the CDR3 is TGTGCCAGCAGCTTGGTCTATTGGACAGGTGTCTCTGGGGCCAACGTCCTGACTTTC. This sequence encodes CASSLVYWTGVSGANVLTF. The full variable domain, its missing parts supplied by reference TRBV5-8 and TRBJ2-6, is EAGVTQSPTHLIKTRGQQATLRCSPISGHTSVYWYQQALGLGLQFLLWYDEGEERNRGNFPPRFSGRQFPNYSSELNVNALELEDSALYLCASSLVYWTGVSGANVLTFGAGSRLTVL.

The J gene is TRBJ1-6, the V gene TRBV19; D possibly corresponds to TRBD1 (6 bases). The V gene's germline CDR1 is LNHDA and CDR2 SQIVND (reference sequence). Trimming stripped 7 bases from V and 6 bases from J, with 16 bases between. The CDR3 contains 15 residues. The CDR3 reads CASTTGWGLNSPLHF. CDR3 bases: TGTGCCAGTACCACAGGGTGGGGCCTTAATTCACCCCTCCACTTT.